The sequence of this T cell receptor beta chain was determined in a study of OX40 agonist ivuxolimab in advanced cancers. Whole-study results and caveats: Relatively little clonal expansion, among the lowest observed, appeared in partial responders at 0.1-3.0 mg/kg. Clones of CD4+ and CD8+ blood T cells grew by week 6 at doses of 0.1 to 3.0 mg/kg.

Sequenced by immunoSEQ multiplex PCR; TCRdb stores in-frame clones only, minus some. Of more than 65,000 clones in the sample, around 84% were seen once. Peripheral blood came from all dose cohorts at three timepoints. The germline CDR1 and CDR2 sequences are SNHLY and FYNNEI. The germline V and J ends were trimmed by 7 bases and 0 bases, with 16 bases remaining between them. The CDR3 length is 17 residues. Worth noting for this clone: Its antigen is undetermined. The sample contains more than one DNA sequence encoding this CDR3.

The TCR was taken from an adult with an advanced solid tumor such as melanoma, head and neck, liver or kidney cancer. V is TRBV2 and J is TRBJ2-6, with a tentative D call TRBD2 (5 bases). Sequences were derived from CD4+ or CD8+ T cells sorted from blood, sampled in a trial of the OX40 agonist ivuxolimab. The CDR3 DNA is TGTGCCAGCACGAAAGTTAGGGCGGGCTCTGGGGCCAACGTCCTGACTTTC. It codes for CASTKVRAGSGANVLTF.